This TCR beta chain was retrieved from a study of cytomegalovirus exposure and HLA in healthy donors. Background on the study: From donors who were HLA-typed, an early data release held 80 million or so unique TCRs.

PCR involved 60 Vbeta and 13 Jbeta primers. The data were produced by immunoSEQ multiplex PCR, yet TCRdb's version contains in-frame clones alone and is incomplete. Of approximately 130,000 clones in the sample, roughly four fifths are singletons; the top ten hold over 1%. Regarding this clone: Its antigen is not known.

Study conclusions and caveats: Presence/absence analyses assumed roughly uniform sequencing depth across donors. CMV serostatus was the sole immune exposure information available. An analysis was carried out later, and it reportedly showed fewer N-insertions in an Asian-associated ancestry cluster than the approximately 610-donor mean.

Per germline, CDR1 MNHEY and CDR2 SMNVEV (reference sequence). V was trimmed by 6 bases and J by 4 bases, leaving 7 bases between them. The CDR3 loop spans 11 amino acids. The source is a boy between 10 and 17 years old in good health and CMV-seronegative. The V gene is TRBV27, the J gene TRBJ2-7; TRBD1 might be the D (6 bases). Sequences were obtained from PBMCs. The CDR3 DNA reads TGTGCCAGCAGCACAGGGTACGAGCAGTACTTC. The encoded protein is CASSTGYEQYF.